This record looks at one TCR beta chain sequence and its context. What it binds is not known. The germline V gene has CDR1 GTSNPN and CDR2 SVGIG (reference sequence). The V and J ends lost 2 bases and 6 bases respectively, with 13 bases between them. This CDR3 is 13 amino acids long. The PCR employed 60 Vbeta primers together with 13 Jbeta primers. Method: immunoSEQ multiplex PCR; TCRdb's copy keeps in-frame clones and lacks some. The sample lists 65,000 to 100,000 clones, over 60% occurring once. The data belong to a study of cytomegalovirus exposure and HLA in healthy donors. Study-level background: In an early release, HLA-typed donors contributed some 80 million unique TCR sequences. General observations from the study: The authors assumed roughly uniform sequencing depth across donors for presence/absence analyses.

This chain links TRBV30 with TRBJ1-1; the D is unclear. The receptor was derived from a female donor in good health and CMV-seronegative. Material for sequencing was PBMCs. In DNA form, the CDR3 reads TGTGCCTGGAGTAAAGGCCTGGGAGCTGAAGCTTTCTTT. This codes for CAWSKGLGAEAFF.